Shown below are 4 T cell receptor beta chains from a single sample sequenced in a study of T cell responses to AZD1222 COVID-19 vaccine. Produced via immunoSEQ multiplex PCR; TCRdb's table is partial and in-frame only. The sample includes approximately 110,000 clones, about 85% seen only once; the top ten take over 2%. The sequencing used peripheral blood, collected 28 days after the second AZD1222 dose. These receptor sequences come from an adult who received the AZD1222 COVID-19 vaccine.

This clone is a singleton in its sample. The chain employs TRBV3-1 (or the pseudogene TRBV3-2) and TRBJ1-1; 8 positions match TRBD1. Germline CDR1 LGHDT, CDR2 YNNKEL (reference sequence). This CDR3 has 16 amino acids. With 4 bases clipped from V and 4 bases from J, the junction kept 11 bases outside the gene matches. CDR3 residues: CASSPRQGLLRTEAFF. The CDR3, as DNA: TGTGCCAGCAGCCCCCGACAGGGGCTACTTCGCACTGAAGCTTTCTTT.

The chain couples TRBV28 to TRBJ1-1; D unclear. Trimming took off 5 bases at V and 0 bases at J, with 10 bases between the two ends. The length of the CDR3 is 14 residues. Germline V gives CDR1 MDHEN, CDR2 SYDVKM. In DNA, the CDR3 is TGTGCCAGCAGTCCCAGCGCCATGAACACTGAAGCTTTCTTT. It specifies CASSPSAMNTEAFF.

Points on this clone: Germline is not matched at one junction end, which may reflect a read error. J is TRBJ1-1 and V is TRBV7-7; possibly TRBD1 for D (6 bases). Germline values: CDR1 SSHAT, CDR2 FNYEAQ (reference sequence). The CDR3 length is 16 residues. The CDR3 sequence is CASSLGEDSINTEAFF. The CDR3 nucleotides are TGTGCTAGCAGCTTAGGGGAGGACAGCATAAACACTGAAGCTTTCTTT.

This clone was detected many times. The chain carries TRBV5-1 and TRBJ2-1; 15 positions agree with TRBD2. This CDR3 spans 14 amino acids. Looked up from germline, CDR1 is SGHRS and CDR2 is YFSETQ. J lost 15 bases, V lost 3 bases, and 7 bases had no gene match. The CDR3 nucleotides are TGCGCCAGCAGCTACCTGGGACTAGCGGGAGGAAGGTTCTTC. Amino acids: CASSYLGLAGGRFF.